This T cell receptor (beta chain) was sequenced for a study of a mutant IDH1 vaccine in newly diagnosed glioma. A remark on this clone: Its antigen is not identified.

The CDR3 extends over 11 amino acids. Trimming removed 2 bases from V and 8 bases from J, with 6 bases in between. Germline values: CDR1 MGHDK, CDR2 SYGVNS. Described time point: week 35, safety follow-up. In every dose of vaccine, 300 ug of mutant IDH1 20-mer peptide was given alongside topical imiquimod. Profiled with immunoSEQ multiplex PCR; TCRdb holds only in-frame clones, not every one. The sample lists about 26,000 clones, 75% to 90% occurring once. The J gene is TRBJ1-2, the V gene TRBV25-1; D not resolved. Specimen: PBMCs, collected from a glioma patient whose treatment included an IDH1 peptide vaccine. This receptor was identified in a man younger than 40 with glioma. The CDR3 reads CASSEAWGYTF. CDR3 bases: TGTGCCAGCAGTGAAGCTTGGGGCTACACCTTC.